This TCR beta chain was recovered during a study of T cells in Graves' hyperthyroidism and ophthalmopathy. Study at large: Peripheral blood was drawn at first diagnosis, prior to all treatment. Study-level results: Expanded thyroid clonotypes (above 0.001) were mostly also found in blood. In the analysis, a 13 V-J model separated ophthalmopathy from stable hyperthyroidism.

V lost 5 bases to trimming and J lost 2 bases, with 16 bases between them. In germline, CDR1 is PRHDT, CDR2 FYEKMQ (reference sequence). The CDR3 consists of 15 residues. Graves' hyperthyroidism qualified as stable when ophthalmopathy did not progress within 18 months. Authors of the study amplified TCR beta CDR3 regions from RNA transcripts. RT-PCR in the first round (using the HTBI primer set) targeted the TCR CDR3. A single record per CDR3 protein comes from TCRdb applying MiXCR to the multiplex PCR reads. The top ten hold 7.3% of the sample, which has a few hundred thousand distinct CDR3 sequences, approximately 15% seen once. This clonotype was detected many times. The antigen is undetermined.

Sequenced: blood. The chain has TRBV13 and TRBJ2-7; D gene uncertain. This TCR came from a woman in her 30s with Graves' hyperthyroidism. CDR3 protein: CASSPRGSMTYEQYF. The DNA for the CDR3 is TGTGCCAGCAGCCCTCGTGGTAGCATGACCTACGAGCAGTACTTC.